This TCR beta chain appears in the sequencing data of a study of T cell changes during pregnancy in multiple sclerosis. Sequencing used immunoSEQ multiplex PCR; TCRdb keeps in-frame clones, though not all of them. The sample lists about 110,000 clones, roughly nine tenths occurring once. This clone was seen a handful of times. Per the germline V gene, CDR1 is LNHDA and CDR2 is SQIVND (reference sequence). Deletions cut 5 bases from V and 1 base from J, with 8 bases between. The CDR3 covers 13 residues. This TCR derives from a female donor with multiple sclerosis, enrolled in a pregnancy study. This material consisted of peripheral blood, taken before pregnancy. The genes are TRBV19 and TRBJ1-1; D is undetermined. The DNA for the CDR3 is TGTGCCAGTAGTTTAGGCGGGAACACTGAAGCTTTCTTT. Protein product: CASSLGGNTEAFF.